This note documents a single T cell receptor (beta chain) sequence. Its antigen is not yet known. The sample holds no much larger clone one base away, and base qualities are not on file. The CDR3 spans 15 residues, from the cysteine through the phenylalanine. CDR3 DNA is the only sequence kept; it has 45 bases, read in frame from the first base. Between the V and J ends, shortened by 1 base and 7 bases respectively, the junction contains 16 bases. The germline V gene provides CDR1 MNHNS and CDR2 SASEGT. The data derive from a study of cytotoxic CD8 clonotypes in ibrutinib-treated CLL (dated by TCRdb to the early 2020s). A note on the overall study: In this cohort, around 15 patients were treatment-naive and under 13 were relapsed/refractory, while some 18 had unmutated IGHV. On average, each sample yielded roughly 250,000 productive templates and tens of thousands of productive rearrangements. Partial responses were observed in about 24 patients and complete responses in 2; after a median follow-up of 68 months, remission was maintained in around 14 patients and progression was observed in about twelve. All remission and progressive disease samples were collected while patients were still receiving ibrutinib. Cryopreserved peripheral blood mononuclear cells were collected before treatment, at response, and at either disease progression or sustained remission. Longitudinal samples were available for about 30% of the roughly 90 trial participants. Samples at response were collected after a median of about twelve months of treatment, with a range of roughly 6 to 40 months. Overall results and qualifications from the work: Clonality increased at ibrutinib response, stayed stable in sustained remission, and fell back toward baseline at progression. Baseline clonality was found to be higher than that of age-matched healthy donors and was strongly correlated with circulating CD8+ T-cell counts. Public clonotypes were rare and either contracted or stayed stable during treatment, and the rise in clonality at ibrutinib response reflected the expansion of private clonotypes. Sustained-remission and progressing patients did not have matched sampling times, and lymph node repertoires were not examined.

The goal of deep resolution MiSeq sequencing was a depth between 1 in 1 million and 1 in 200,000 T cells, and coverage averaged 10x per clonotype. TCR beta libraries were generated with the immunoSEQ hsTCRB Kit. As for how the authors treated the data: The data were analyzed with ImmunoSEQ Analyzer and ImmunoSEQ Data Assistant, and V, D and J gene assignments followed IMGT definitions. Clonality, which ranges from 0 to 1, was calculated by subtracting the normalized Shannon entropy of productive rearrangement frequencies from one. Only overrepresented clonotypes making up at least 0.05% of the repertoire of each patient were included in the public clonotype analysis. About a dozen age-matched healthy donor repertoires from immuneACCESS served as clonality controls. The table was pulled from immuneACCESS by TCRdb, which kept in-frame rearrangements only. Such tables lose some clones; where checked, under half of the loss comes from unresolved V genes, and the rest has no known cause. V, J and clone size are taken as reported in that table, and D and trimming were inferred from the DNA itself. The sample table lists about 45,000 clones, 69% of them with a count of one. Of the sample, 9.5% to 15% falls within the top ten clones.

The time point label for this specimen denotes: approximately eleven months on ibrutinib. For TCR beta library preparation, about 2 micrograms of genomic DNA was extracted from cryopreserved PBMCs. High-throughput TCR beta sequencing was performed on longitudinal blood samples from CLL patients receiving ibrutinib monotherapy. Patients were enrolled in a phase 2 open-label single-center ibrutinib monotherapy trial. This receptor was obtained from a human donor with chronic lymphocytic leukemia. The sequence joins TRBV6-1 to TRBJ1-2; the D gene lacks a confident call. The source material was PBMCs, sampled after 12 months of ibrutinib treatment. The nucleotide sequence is TGTGCCAGCAGTGAAGTCCCCGACCGTATAGTTGGCTACACCTTC. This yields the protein CASSEVPDRIVGYTF.